Reported below is one T cell receptor beta chain. These data belong to a study of neoadjuvant nivolumab and ipilimumab in lung cancer. Sequencing was performed with immunoSEQ multiplex PCR; in TCRdb, only in-frame clones are kept and a portion is missing. The sample gives about 30,000 clones, roughly 90% of which show up once; 2% to 2.5% is in the top ten. The TCR sequence derives from an adult with non-small cell lung cancer. The sequencing here drew on peripheral blood, taken after neoadjuvant nivolumab, alone or with ipilimumab, at or shortly before surgery.

The CDR3 DNA follows: TGTGCCAGCAGTGAAGATTTGGGAGGGGAAGCTTTCTTT. It translates to CASSEDLGGEAFF. The chain is built from TRBV6-1 and TRBJ1-1; no clear D. The CDR3 runs to 13 residues. Germline V gives CDR1 MNHNS, CDR2 SASEGT. V lost 1 base, J lost 8 bases, and 11 bases lay in between.